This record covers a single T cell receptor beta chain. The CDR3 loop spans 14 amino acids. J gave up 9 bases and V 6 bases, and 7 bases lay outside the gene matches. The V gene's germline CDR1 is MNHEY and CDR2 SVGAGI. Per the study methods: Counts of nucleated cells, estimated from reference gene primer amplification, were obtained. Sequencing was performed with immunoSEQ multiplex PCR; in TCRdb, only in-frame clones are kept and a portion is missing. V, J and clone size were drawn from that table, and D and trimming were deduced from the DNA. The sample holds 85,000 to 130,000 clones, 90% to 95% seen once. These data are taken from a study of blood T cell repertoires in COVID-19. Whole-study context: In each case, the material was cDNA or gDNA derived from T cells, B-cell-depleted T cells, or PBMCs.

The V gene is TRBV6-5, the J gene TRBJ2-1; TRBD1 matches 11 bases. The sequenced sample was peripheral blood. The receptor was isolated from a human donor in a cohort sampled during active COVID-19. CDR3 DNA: TGTGCCAGCAGGAAGGGACAGGGGGTGACTGAGCAGTTCTTC. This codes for CASRKGQGVTEQFF.